The clone carrying this T cell receptor beta chain was observed once. These data are taken from a study of blood T cell repertoires in COVID-19. Study summary: There were acute and convalescent COVID-19 samples, and they came from the United States, Italy and Spain.

The CDR3 is made up of 16 amino acids. Germline trimming cut 0 bases from V and 4 bases from J; bases unmatched to any gene: 5. Germline CDR1 is MNHEY and CDR2 is SVGEGT. Measured with immunoSEQ multiplex PCR; TCRdb has only the in-frame clones, and not every one. Of fewer than 350,000 clones in the sample, about 87% were seen once. This receptor was identified in a woman aged 25-40 years with COVID-19, enrolled during active disease. The sequenced sample consisted of peripheral blood. The rearrangement joins TRBV6-2 or TRBV6-3 to TRBJ2-5; 10 bases are a match to TRBD2. The CDR3 loop reads CASSYSRRTSGETQYF. CDR3 sequence (DNA): TGTGCCAGCAGTTACTCGAGAAGGACTAGCGGAGAGACCCAGTACTTC.